This TCR beta chain comes out of a study of metastatic and nonmetastatic thyroid tumors. Whole-study context: It was across blood and tumor or nodule tissue from malignant and benign thyroid patients that repertoires were compared.

Each patient came to thyroid surgery without any prior treatment (of any kind). As concerns this clone: The sample carries other DNA sequences with the same CDR3.

Through MiXCR, TCRdb re-clonotyped the PCR reads. The table has tens of thousands of clones, about 25% seen once; the top ten hold less than 9.5%. The TCR was taken from a female donor with papillary thyroid cancer or a benign thyroid nodule (not recorded which). Some clones in this sample may be carry-over from other donors' samples. Material for sequencing was blood.

Written as DNA, the CDR3 is TGCGCCAGCAGCCAATTTACAGGTGCGGAAGGATACACCTTC. Translating gives CASSQFTGAEGYTF. The chain uses TRBV4-1 and TRBJ1-2; TRBD1 is a possible D gene (5 bases). This CDR3 has 14 amino acids. V was pared by 2 bases and J by 11 bases, with 18 bases between. Germline-derived CDR1 and CDR2 are MGHRA and YSYEKL.